This paragraph reports one TCR beta chain. Its antigen is undetermined. This specimen belongs to a study of breast tumors, draining lymph nodes, adjacent tissues. Study results and limitations: Tumor T cell lymph node origin was a supported hypothesis, not proven. Luminal-like breast cancer showed significantly higher tumor–nontumor repertoire similarity than basal-like. Data fit most tumor T cells coming from lymph node, expanding in tumor. Tumor TCR diversity was below lymph nodes but above nontumor tissue.

TCRdb recomputed calls from the multiplex PCR reads with MiXCR, one row per CDR3 protein. The table has about 60,000 distinct CDR3 sequences, approximately 57% seen once. V was trimmed by 0 bases and J by 1 base, leaving 9 bases between them. CDR1 LGHNA and CDR2 YSLEER come from the germline V gene. CDR3 length equals 15 residues. This receptor was identified in a female donor with breast cancer. Some clones in this sample may be carry-over from other donors' samples. Sequenced sample: breast tumor tissue. This chain uses TRBV4-3 with TRBJ2-5; D gene ambiguous. The CDR3 region is CASSQEGYSQETQYF. CDR3 sequence (DNA): TGCGCCAGCAGCCAAGAGGGGTACAGCCAAGAGACCCAGTACTTC.